The entry below gives a single T cell receptor (beta chain) sequence along with its context. Original processing methods: For nucleated cells, counts were estimated from reference gene primer amplification. Using immunoSEQ multiplex PCR, the repertoire was profiled, and TCRdb retains in-frame clones only, with some absent. V, J and clone size reflect that table, while D and trimming were determined from the DNA. The sample yields roughly 200,000 clones, 79% seen once. Per germline, CDR1 MNHEY and CDR2 SMNVEV (reference sequence). The V end was cut by 3 bases, the J end by 7 bases, with 9 bases between. The CDR3 contains 12 residues. The data are from a study of blood T cell repertoires in COVID-19. Study-level information: T cells, B-cell-depleted T cells, or PBMCs supplied cDNA or gDNA.

This TCR was sampled from a woman aged 40 to 55 with COVID-19, enrolled during active disease. The chain is built from TRBV27 and TRBJ2-5, with D maybe TRBD1 (5 bases). Sequencing was done on a sample of peripheral blood. The CDR3 DNA reads TGTGCCAGCAGTTTGTCTAGGGGGACCCAGTACTTC. This sequence encodes CASSLSRGTQYF.